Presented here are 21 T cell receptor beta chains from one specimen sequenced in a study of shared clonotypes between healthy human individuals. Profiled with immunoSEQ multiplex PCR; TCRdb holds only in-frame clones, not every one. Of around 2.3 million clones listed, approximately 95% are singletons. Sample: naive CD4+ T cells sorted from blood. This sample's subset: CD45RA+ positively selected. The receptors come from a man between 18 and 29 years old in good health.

The CDR3: CASSLPLKGPTRRDQYF. CDR3 nucleotides: TGTGCCAGCAGCTTACCGCTGAAGGGACCGACCCGTAGGGACCAGTACTTC. V gene TRBV7-2 combines with J gene TRBJ2-5; D might be TRBD1 or TRBD2, each matching 5 bases. This CDR3 region has 17 residues. V lost 2 bases and J 10 bases, leaving 26 bases between the germline ends. Germline lookup yields CDR1 SGHTA and CDR2 FQGNSA.

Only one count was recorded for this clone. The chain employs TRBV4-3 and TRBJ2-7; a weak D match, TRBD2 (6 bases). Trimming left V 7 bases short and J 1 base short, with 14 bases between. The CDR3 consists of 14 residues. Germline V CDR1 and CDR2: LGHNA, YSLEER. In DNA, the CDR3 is TGCGCCAGCATGCGCGGGACCCCATCCTACGAGCAGTACTTC. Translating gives CASMRGTPSYEQYF.

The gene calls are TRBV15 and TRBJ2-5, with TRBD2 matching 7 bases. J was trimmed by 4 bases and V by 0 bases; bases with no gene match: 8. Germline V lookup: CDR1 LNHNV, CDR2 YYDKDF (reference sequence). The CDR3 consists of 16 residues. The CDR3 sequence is CATSRDMTSNVETQYF. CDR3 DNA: TGTGCCACCAGCAGAGATATGACTAGCAACGTAGAGACCCAGTACTTC.

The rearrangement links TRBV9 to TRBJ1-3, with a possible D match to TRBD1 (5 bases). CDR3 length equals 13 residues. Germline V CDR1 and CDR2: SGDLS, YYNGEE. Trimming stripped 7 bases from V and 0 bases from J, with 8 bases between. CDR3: CASSTDSGNTIYF. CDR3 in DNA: TGTGCCAGCTCGACAGACTCTGGAAACACCATATATTTT.

CDR3 loop: CASSSSRGTEAFF. CDR3 DNA sequence: TGTGCCAGCAGCTCTAGTAGGGGGACTGAAGCTTTCTTT. The J gene is TRBJ1-1, the V gene TRBV7-2, with D maybe TRBD1 (6 bases). Germline assignment: CDR1 SGHTA and CDR2 FQGNSA. V lost 4 bases, J lost 5 bases, and 11 bases lay in between. There are 13 residues in the CDR3.

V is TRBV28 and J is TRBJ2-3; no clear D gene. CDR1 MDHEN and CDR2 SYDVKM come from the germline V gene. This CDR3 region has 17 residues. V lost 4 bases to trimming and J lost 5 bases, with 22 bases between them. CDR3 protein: CASSSLFVSHLEDTQYF. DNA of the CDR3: TGTGCCAGCAGTTCCCTATTTGTGTCGCATCTCGAAGATACGCAGTATTTT.

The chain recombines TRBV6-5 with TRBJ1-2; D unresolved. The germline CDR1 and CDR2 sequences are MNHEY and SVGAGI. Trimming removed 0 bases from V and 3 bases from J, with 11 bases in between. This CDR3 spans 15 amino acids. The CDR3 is CASSYSTWGDYGYTF. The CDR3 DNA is TGTGCCAGCAGTTACTCCACCTGGGGAGACTATGGCTACACCTTC.

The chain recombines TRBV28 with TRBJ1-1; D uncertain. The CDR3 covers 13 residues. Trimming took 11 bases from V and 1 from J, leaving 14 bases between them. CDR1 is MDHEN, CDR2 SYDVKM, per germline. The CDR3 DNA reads TGTGCCTCCTCCGGCGGCACGAACACTGAAGCTTTCTTT. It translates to CASSGGTNTEAFF. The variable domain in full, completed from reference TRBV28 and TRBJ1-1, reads DVKVTQSSRYLVKRTGEKVFLECVQDMDHENMFWYRQDPGLGLRLIYFSYDVKMKEKGDIPEGYSVSREKKERFSLILESASTNQTSMYLCASSGGTNTEAFFGQGTRLTVV.

The CDR3 loop reads CASRTGQGSYGYTF. In DNA form, the CDR3 reads TGTGCCAGCAGAACGGGACAGGGTTCCTATGGCTACACCTTC. V gene TRBV6-6 combines with J gene TRBJ1-2; TRBD1 matches at 9 bases. CDR3 length: 14 residues. With 6 bases clipped from V and 4 bases from J, the junction kept 6 bases outside the gene matches. Germline CDR1 is MNHNY and CDR2 is SVGAGI (reference sequence).

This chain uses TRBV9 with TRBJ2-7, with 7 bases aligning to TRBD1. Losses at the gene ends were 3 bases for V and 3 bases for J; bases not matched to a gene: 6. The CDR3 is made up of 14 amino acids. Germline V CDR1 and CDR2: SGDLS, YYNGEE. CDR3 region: CASSGRTGDYEQYF. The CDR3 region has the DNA TGTGCCAGCAGCGGCCGGACAGGAGACTACGAGCAGTACTTC.

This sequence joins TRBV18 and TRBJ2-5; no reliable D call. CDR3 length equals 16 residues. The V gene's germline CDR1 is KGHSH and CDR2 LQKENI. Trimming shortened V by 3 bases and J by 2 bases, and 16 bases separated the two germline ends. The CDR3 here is CASSPRGADRQETQYF. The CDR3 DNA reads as TGTGCCAGCTCACCGCGCGGCGCAGACCGACAAGAGACCCAGTACTTC.

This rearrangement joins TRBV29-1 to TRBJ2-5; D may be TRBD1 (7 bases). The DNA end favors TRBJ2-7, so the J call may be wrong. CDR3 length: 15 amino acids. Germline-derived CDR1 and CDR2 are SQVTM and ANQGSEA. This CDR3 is CSVEELAGQSYEQYF. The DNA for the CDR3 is TGCAGCGTTGAAGAACTGGCGGGACAGTCCTACGAGCAGTACTTC.

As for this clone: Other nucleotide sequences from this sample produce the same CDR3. CDR3 in DNA: TGTGCCAGCAGCTTACTGGGACTCTCCTACGAGCAGTACTTC. Translation gives CASSLLGLSYEQYF. V usage is TRBV7-2 and J usage is TRBJ2-7, with D perhaps matching TRBD2 (6 bases). The ends were cut back, 2 bases at V and 0 bases at J, with 8 bases in the middle. The germline V gene has CDR1 SGHTA and CDR2 FQGNSA. This CDR3 spans 14 amino acids.

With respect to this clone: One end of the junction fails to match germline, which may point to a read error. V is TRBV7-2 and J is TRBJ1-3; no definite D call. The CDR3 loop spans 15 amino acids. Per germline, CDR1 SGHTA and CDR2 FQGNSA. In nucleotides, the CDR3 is TGTGCCAGCAGTTTAGACGCCCTCTCTGGAAACACCATATATTTT. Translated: CASSLDALSGNTIYF.

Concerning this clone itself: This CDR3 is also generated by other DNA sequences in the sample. The CDR3 loop reads CASTQGNSPLHF. CDR3 DNA: TGTGCCAGTACACAGGGTAATTCACCCCTCCACTTT. The chain has TRBV19 and TRBJ1-6; D possibly corresponds to TRBD1 (6 bases). V lost 7 bases, J lost 6 bases, and 7 bases lay in between. The CDR3 contains 12 residues. Looked up from germline, CDR1 is LNHDA and CDR2 is SQIVND (reference sequence).

The CDR3 DNA follows: TGCAGTGCTGCAGATACGCAGTATTTT. This encodes CSAADTQYF. This sequence joins TRBV20-1 and TRBJ2-3; no reliable D call. This CDR3 has 9 residues. Trimming removed 5 bases at V and 4 bases at J, with 1 base between. The germline V gene has CDR1 DFQATT and CDR2 SNEGSKA (reference sequence).

CDR3 nucleotide sequence: TGTGCCAGCAGTGCAACAGGGGGAGGCTATAGCAATCAGCCCCAGCATTTT. Amino acids: CASSATGGGYSNQPQHF. The rearrangement links TRBV6-1 to TRBJ1-5; 8 bases are shared with TRBD1. The CDR3 is 17 residues long. Germline V gene lookup returns CDR1 MNHNS and CDR2 SASEGT. The ends lost 4 bases at V and 0 bases at J; junction bases unmatched: 8.

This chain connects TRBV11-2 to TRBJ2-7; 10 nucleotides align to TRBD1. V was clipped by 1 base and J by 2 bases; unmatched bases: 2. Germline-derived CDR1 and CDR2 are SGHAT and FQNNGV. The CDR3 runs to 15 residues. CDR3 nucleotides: TGTGCCAGCAGCTTAGGGACAGGGGGTGCCTACGAGCAGTACTTC. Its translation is CASSLGTGGAYEQYF.

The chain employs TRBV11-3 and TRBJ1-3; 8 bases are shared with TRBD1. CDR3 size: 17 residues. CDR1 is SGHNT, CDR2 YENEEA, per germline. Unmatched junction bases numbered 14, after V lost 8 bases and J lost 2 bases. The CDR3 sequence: CASAQRQDREAGNTIYF. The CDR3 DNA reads TGTGCCAGCGCTCAGAGGCAGGACAGGGAAGCTGGAAACACCATATATTTT.

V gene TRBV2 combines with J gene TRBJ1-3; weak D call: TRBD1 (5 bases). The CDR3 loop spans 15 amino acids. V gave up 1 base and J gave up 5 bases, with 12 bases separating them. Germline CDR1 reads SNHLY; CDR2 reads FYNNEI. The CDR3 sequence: CASSEEGSRRNTIYF. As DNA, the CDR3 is TGTGCCAGCAGTGAAGAGGGGAGCCGTCGAAACACCATATATTTT.

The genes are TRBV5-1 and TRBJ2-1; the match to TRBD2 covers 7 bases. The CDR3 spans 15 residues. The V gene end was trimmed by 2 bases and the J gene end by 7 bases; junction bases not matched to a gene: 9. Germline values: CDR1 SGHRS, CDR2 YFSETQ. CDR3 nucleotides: TGCGCCAGCAGCTTCGGACTAGAGCGGTGGAATGAGCAGTTCTTC. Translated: CASSFGLERWNEQFF. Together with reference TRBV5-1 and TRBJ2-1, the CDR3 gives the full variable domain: KAGVTQTPRYLIKTRGQQVTLSCSPISGHRSVSWYQQTPGQGLQFLFEYFSETQRNKGNFPGRFSGRQFSNSRSEMNVSTLELGDSALYLCASSFGLERWNEQFFGPGTRLTVL.